This passage covers 13 T cell receptor beta chains from one sample sequenced in a study of CD8+ T cells in alopecia areata. Following RNA extraction, reverse transcription yielded cDNA that acted as the sequencing template. This table comes from immunoSEQ multiplex PCR, and its TCRdb copy is limited to in-frame clones, with some not included. The table shows under 300,000 clones, with about two thirds occurring only once. The sample was CD4+ T cells sorted from blood, taken at week 0. These TCRs come from a human donor with alopecia areata.

The rearrangement links TRBV29-1 to TRBJ1-2, with 7 bases aligning to TRBD1. The CDR3 runs to 12 residues. After removal of 8 bases from V and 3 bases from J, the junction contained 6 bases not matched to a gene. Germline-derived CDR1 and CDR2 are SQVTM and ANQGSEA. The CDR3 DNA sequence: TGCAGCCCTGGGACAGCTCACTATGGCTACACCTTC. Protein sequence: CSPGTAHYGYTF.

The V and J genes are TRBV19 and TRBJ1-1, with D hard to call. In germline, CDR1 is LNHDA, CDR2 SQIVND (reference sequence). This CDR3 contains 11 residues. V lost 6 bases to trimming and J lost 5 bases, with 7 bases between them. The CDR3 reads CASRQSTEAFF. The DNA for the CDR3 is TGTGCCAGTAGGCAATCAACTGAAGCTTTCTTT. The whole variable domain, remainder taken from reference TRBV19 and TRBJ1-1, is DGGITQSPKYLFRKEGQNVTLSCEQNLNHDAMYWYRQDPGQGLRLIYYSQIVNDFQKGDIAEGYSVSREKKESFPLTVTSAQKNPTAFYLCASRQSTEAFFGQGTRLTVV.

The chain employs TRBV14 and TRBJ1-6, with 9 bases matching TRBD1. Trimming removed 5 bases from V and 7 bases from J; junction bases left unmatched: 9. This CDR3 spans 16 amino acids. CDR1 and CDR2 from the germline V gene are SGHDN and FVKESK. CDR3 protein: CASSLATGGINSPLHF. CDR3 bases: TGTGCCAGCAGCTTGGCTACAGGGGGCATCAATTCACCCCTCCACTTT.

The chain has TRBV11-2 and TRBJ1-5, with D hard to call. This CDR3 has 11 residues. Per the germline V gene, CDR1 is SGHAT and CDR2 is FQNNGV. The CDR3, as DNA: TGTGTAGGTAATAGCAATCAGCCCCAGCATTTT. As protein: CVGNSNQPQHF. The whole variable domain, filled in from reference TRBV11-2 and TRBJ1-5, reads EAGVAQSPRYKIIEKRQSVAFWCNPISGHATLYWYQQILGQGPKLLIQFQNNGVVDDSQLPKDRFSAERLKGVDSTLKIQPAKLEDSAVYLCVGNSNQPQHFGDGTRLSIL.

This rearrangement joins TRBV29-1 to TRBJ1-4; no reliable D call. The CDR3 extends over 13 amino acids. Germline V gene sequence: CDR1 SQVTM, CDR2 ANQGSEA. Trimming removed 4 bases from V and 3 bases from J, with 9 bases in between. CDR3: CSVVLPPNEKLFF. The DNA for the CDR3 is TGCAGCGTTGTACTCCCGCCTAATGAAAAACTGTTTTTT.

This clone came up a few times. The chain has TRBV29-1 and TRBJ2-7; the match to TRBD1 covers 9 bases. There are 13 residues in the CDR3. After removal of 3 bases from V and 1 base from J, the junction contained 1 base not matched to a gene. The germline V gene encodes CDR1 SQVTM and CDR2 ANQGSEA. The chain's CDR3 is CSVDGTGSYEQYF. CDR3 DNA sequence: TGCAGCGTTGACGGGACAGGGTCCTACGAGCAGTACTTC.

V and J are TRBV30 and TRBJ2-3; D gene unclear. There are 13 residues in the CDR3. The germline V gene encodes CDR1 GTSNPN and CDR2 SVGIG (reference sequence). V shed 6 bases and J shed 0 bases, with 10 bases lying between them. CDR3 nucleotide sequence: TGTGCCTGTACAGAACTTAGCACAGATACGCAGTATTTT. Its translation: CACTELSTDTQYF.

This clone came up a few times. The J gene is TRBJ2-3, the V gene TRBV7-2, with unresolved D. Per germline, CDR1 SGHTA and CDR2 FQGNSA. This CDR3 has 14 residues. Trimming pared 5 bases from V and 0 bases from J, leaving 9 bases between. DNA of the CDR3: TGTGCCAGCAGCGCCCAAGTAAGCACAGATACGCAGTATTTT. Amino acid sequence: CASSAQVSTDTQYF.

The V gene is TRBV29-1, the J gene TRBJ2-3, with no clear D. This CDR3 has 13 residues. Germline V gene data show CDR1 as SQVTM and CDR2 as ANQGSEA. V shed 7 bases and J shed 2 bases, with 13 bases lying between them. CDR3: CSATLTNTDTQYF. DNA for the CDR3: TGCAGCGCGACTTTGACCAACACAGATACGCAGTATTTT.

The J gene is TRBJ2-7, the V gene TRBV6-5, with D unclear. CDR3 length: 13 residues. Germline V gene sequence: CDR1 MNHEY, CDR2 SVGAGI. Trimming shortened V by 5 bases and J by 6 bases, and 14 bases separated the two germline ends. The chain's CDR3 is CASSLWDRGEQYF. The CDR3 coding sequence is TGTGCCAGCAGTCTATGGGATCGTGGCGAGCAGTACTTC.

V usage is TRBV7-2 and J usage is TRBJ2-7, with D tentatively TRBD1 or TRBD2 (5 bases each). There are 17 residues in the CDR3. Per germline, CDR1 SGHTA and CDR2 FQGNSA. V lost 0 bases, J lost 5 bases, and 20 bases lay in between. Here the CDR3 DNA reads TGTGCCAGCAGCTTAGCTGTCGCGGGCATAGGGGTTGACGAGCAGTACTTC. Translated, it gives CASSLAVAGIGVDEQYF.

This clone was detected a few times. The chain has TRBV29-1 and TRBJ1-3; D unclear. Germline V CDR1 and CDR2: SQVTM, ANQGSEA. Trimming pared 4 bases from V and 4 bases from J, leaving 14 bases between. The length of the CDR3 is 14 residues. The CDR3: CSVGNAPWGNTIYF. The DNA of the CDR3 is TGCAGCGTTGGTAACGCACCGTGGGGAAACACCATATATTTT.

CDR3 loop: CAWSPGQGLHEQYF. For the CDR3, the DNA is TGTGCCTGGAGCCCGGGACAGGGTCTCCACGAGCAGTACTTC. V and J are TRBV30 and TRBJ2-7; 9 nucleotides match TRBD1. This CDR3 is built from 14 residues. The J segment lost 5 bases and the V segment lost 3 bases, leaving 8 bases of the junction unmatched. CDR1 is GTSNPN and CDR2 is SVGIG in the germline V gene (reference sequence).